What follows are 21 T cell receptor beta chains derived from one specimen sequenced in a study of cytotoxic CD8 clonotypes in ibrutinib-treated CLL. Data came from immunoSEQ multiplex PCR; TCRdb stores just in-frame clones and leaves some out. This table holds about 25,000 clones, 55% to 70% found once. The input for sequencing was PBMCs, taken at disease progression, from a patient treated with ibrutinib. All receptors derive from a human donor with chronic lymphocytic leukemia.

The rearrangement links TRBV7-9 to TRBJ2-7; D call uncertain. Trimming stripped 1 base from V and 0 bases from J, with 4 bases between. CDR3 size: 13 residues. Looked up from germline, CDR1 is SEHNR and CDR2 is FQNEAQ (reference sequence). The CDR3 here is CASSLVNSYEQYF. In DNA, the CDR3 is TGTGCCAGCAGCTTAGTCAACTCCTACGAGCAGTACTTC.

The gene calls are TRBV5-1 and TRBJ1-6, with 7 bases identical to TRBD1. The CDR3 is 15 residues long. The germline CDR1 and CDR2 sequences are SGHRS and YFSETQ. V lost 3 bases to trimming and J lost 6 bases; unmatched junction nucleotides: 6. In DNA form, the CDR3 reads TGCGCCAGCAGCTCAACAGGGGCCCCTAATTCACCCCTCCACTTT. Its protein product is CASSSTGAPNSPLHF.

The chain has TRBV7-6 and TRBJ1-1; D is unresolved. The germline V gene encodes CDR1 SGHVS and CDR2 FNYEAQ. This CDR3 comprises 13 residues. V was trimmed by 5 bases and J by 4 bases, leaving 11 bases between them. CDR3 coding DNA: TGTGCCAGCAGCCCACAAGAGGGCACTGAAGCTTTCTTT. Its translation: CASSPQEGTEAFF.

The rearrangement links TRBV27 to TRBJ2-1, with 7 bases that match TRBD1. V shed 6 bases, J shed 4 bases, and the junction held 12 bases outside the gene matches. The germline V gene encodes CDR1 MNHEY and CDR2 SMNVEV (reference sequence). CDR3 length equals 16 residues. This chain's CDR3 is CASRSGQGVGYNEQFF. CDR3 sequence (DNA): TGTGCCAGCAGGTCCGGGCAGGGGGTAGGATACAATGAGCAGTTCTTC.

The chain combines TRBV4-1 with TRBJ1-1; no reliable D call. Per the germline V gene, CDR1 is MGHRA and CDR2 is YSYEKL. This CDR3 is 13 amino acids long. V dropped 1 base and J dropped 1 base, with 4 bases sitting between them. The CDR3 DNA follows: TGCGCCAGCAGCCAAGGGGGGAACACTGAAGCTTTCTTT. Amino acids: CASSQGGNTEAFF.

The chain has TRBV18 and TRBJ2-2, with D uncertain. The V and J ends lost 3 bases and 0 bases respectively, with 8 bases between them. Looked up from germline, CDR1 is KGHSH and CDR2 is LQKENI. There are 15 residues in the CDR3. The CDR3 protein is CASSPDTANTGELFF. CDR3 nucleotide sequence: TGTGCCAGCTCACCCGACACCGCGAACACCGGGGAGCTGTTTTTT.

The J gene is TRBJ2-7, the V gene TRBV5-1; 7 bases line up with TRBD1. V trimming: 1 base; J trimming: 4 bases; junction bases outside the gene matches: 8. CDR1 SGHRS and CDR2 YFSETQ come from the germline V gene. This CDR3 has 15 amino acids. CDR3 region: CASSLTGTVLYEQYF. In DNA form, the CDR3 reads TGCGCCAGCAGCTTGACCGGGACAGTTCTATACGAGCAGTACTTC.

J is TRBJ2-2 and V is TRBV2, with no clear D. The CDR3 length is 14 residues. The germline V and J ends were trimmed by 8 bases and 7 bases, with 17 bases remaining between them. Germline CDR1 SNHLY, CDR2 FYNNEI. The CDR3 spells CASLKGRWGGELFF. CDR3 DNA sequence: TGTGCCAGCCTGAAGGGCAGGTGGGGCGGGGAGCTGTTTTTT. Full variable domain (missing parts from reference TRBV2 and TRBJ2-2): EPEVTQTPSHQVTQMGQEVILRCVPISNHLYFYWYRQILGQKVEFLVSFYNNEISEKSEIFDDQFSVERPDGSNFTLKIRSTKLEDSAMYFCASLKGRWGGELFFGEGSRLTVL.

The genes are TRBV6-5 and TRBJ2-5; D is unclear. From germline, CDR1 is MNHEY and CDR2 SVGAGI. Trimming removed 0 bases from V and 2 bases from J, with 7 bases in between. This CDR3 is 14 amino acids long. The CDR3 sequence: CASSYSNQQETQYF. The CDR3 bases are TGTGCCAGCAGTTACTCGAATCAGCAAGAGACCCAGTACTTC.

This clone appeared a few times. V gene TRBV2 combines with J gene TRBJ1-1, with D possibly matching TRBD1 (5 bases). This CDR3 contains 14 residues. Germline CDR1 and CDR2: SNHLY and FYNNEI. V was clipped by 2 bases and J by 1 base, with 8 bases between them. The CDR3 DNA reads TGTGCCAGCAGTGAACAGGGTAAGAACACTGAAGCTTTCTTT. Its translation: CASSEQGKNTEAFF.

The chain combines TRBV5-1 with TRBJ2-3, with 8 bases identical to TRBD2. The germline V gene encodes CDR1 SGHRS and CDR2 YFSETQ. The J segment lost 4 bases and the V segment lost 2 bases, leaving 6 bases of the junction unmatched. The CDR3 totals 15 residues. The CDR3 protein is CASSLAGRVADTQYF. The CDR3, as DNA: TGCGCCAGCAGCTTAGCCGGGAGGGTTGCAGATACGCAGTATTTT.

V and J are TRBV9 and TRBJ2-3, with 13 bases lining up with TRBD2. Germline V gene data show CDR1 as SGDLS and CDR2 as YYNGEE. The V gene end was trimmed by 0 bases and the J gene end by 6 bases; junction bases not matched to a gene: 10. This CDR3 is built from 18 residues. The CDR3 sequence: CASSVEGMGTSGVDTQYF. For the CDR3, the DNA is TGTGCCAGCAGCGTAGAAGGGATGGGGACTAGCGGGGTGGATACGCAGTATTTT.

The V and J genes are TRBV11-2 and TRBJ1-1; D gene uncertain. Germline CDR1 is SGHAT and CDR2 is FQNNGV. The length of the CDR3 is 13 residues. V lost 5 bases and J 1 base, leaving 8 bases between the germline ends. The CDR3 region is CASSKDGNTEAFF. CDR3 in DNA: TGTGCCAGCAGCAAGGACGGGAACACTGAAGCTTTCTTT.

This chain uses TRBV18 with TRBJ2-7, with D possibly matching TRBD1 (6 bases). The germline gives CDR1 KGHSH, CDR2 LQKENI. V was pared by 4 bases and J by 5 bases, with 18 bases between. This CDR3 comprises 15 residues. The CDR3 nucleotides read TGTGCCAGCTCACTCCCGACAGGCCCAAGGGACGAGCAGTACTTC. This sequence encodes CASSLPTGPRDEQYF.

The J gene is TRBJ1-2, the V gene TRBV7-8; the D is unclear. The germline V gene encodes CDR1 SGHVS and CDR2 FQNEAQ. The length of the CDR3 is 14 residues. Trimming left V 8 bases short and J 0 bases short, with 13 bases between. CDR3 in amino acids: CASASWAPNYGYTF. The CDR3, as DNA: TGTGCCAGCGCGTCGTGGGCACCTAACTATGGCTACACCTTC.

The chain couples TRBV14 to TRBJ2-7; TRBD1 matches 9 bases. V shed 3 bases and J 4 bases; nucleotides not matched to a gene: 7. The CDR3 consists of 15 residues. In germline, CDR1 is SGHDN, CDR2 FVKESK. The CDR3 is CASSQGQGGVYEQYF. The DNA for the CDR3 is TGTGCCAGCAGCCAGGGACAGGGTGGTGTATACGAGCAGTACTTC. The full variable domain, with the rest looked up from reference TRBV14 and TRBJ2-7, is EAGVTQFPSHSVIEKGQTVTLRCDPISGHDNLYWYRRVMGKEIKFLLHFVKESKQDESGMPNNRFLAERTGGTYSTLKVQPAELEDSGVYFCASSQGQGGVYEQYFGPGTRLTVT.

The J gene is TRBJ1-3, the V gene TRBV11-2; TRBD1 is a possible D gene (5 bases). With 2 bases removed from V and 7 bases from J, the gap between germline ends came to 12 bases. The germline CDR1 and CDR2 sequences are SGHAT and FQNNGV. CDR3 length: 14 residues. CDR3 sequence: CASSLTAGLNTIYF. In DNA, the CDR3 is TGTGCCAGCAGCTTAACAGCAGGGCTTAACACCATATATTTT.

This clone is labeled as medium-sized (0.01 to 0.1%). The rearrangement uses TRBV7-4 and TRBJ1-6; no clear D. V lost 2 bases to trimming and J lost 8 bases, with 13 bases between them. The CDR3 consists of 15 residues. CDR1 is SGHVT and CDR2 is SQSDAQ in the germline V gene. CDR3 nucleotide sequence: TGTGCCAGCAGCTTACGGGCAGGCCGCGATTCACCCCTCCACTTT. It is translated as CASSLRAGRDSPLHF.

This clone was seen more than once but under ten times. This rearrangement joins TRBV29-1 to TRBJ2-1; TRBD1 agrees at 11 bases. From germline, CDR1 is SQVTM and CDR2 ANQGSEA. The ends lost 4 bases at V and 15 bases at J; junction bases unmatched: 17. CDR3 length: 15 amino acids. This chain's CDR3 is CSVVLGQGALGGRFF. The CDR3, as DNA: TGCAGCGTTGTATTAGGACAGGGGGCCCTCGGGGGGCGGTTCTTC.

The CDR3 nucleotides are TGTGCCAGTTCAGGGACACTTAATTCACCCCTCCACTTT. Protein product: CASSGTLNSPLHF. The genes are TRBV19 and TRBJ1-6; TRBD1 is a possible D gene (6 bases). Germline V gene data show CDR1 as LNHDA and CDR2 as SQIVND (reference sequence). The germline V and J ends were trimmed by 8 bases and 6 bases, with 11 bases remaining between them. The CDR3 spans 13 residues.

V gene TRBV5-4 combines with J gene TRBJ1-1, with 7 bases identical to TRBD1. The CDR3 is 14 amino acids. V was pared by 4 bases and J by 4 bases, with 7 bases of the junction left unmatched. Germline V gene data show CDR1 as SGHNT and CDR2 as YYREEE (reference sequence). The chain's CDR3 is CASSRRQGPTEAFF. The CDR3 nucleotides are TGTGCCAGCAGCCGAAGACAGGGCCCCACTGAAGCTTTCTTT.